The 8 T cell receptor beta chains below were found in one sample sequenced in a study of CD4 T cells in relation to SARS-CoV-2 and coronaviruses. Produced via immunoSEQ multiplex PCR; TCRdb's table is partial and in-frame only. Of about 30,000 clones detected, roughly 78% appear once; the ten largest clones hold around 12%. These receptors lack a known antigen. Before the COVID-19 pandemic, during about 2010-2019, CD4+ T cells were taken from unexposed donors. Isolation of CD4+ T cells took place after about 10 days in culture. The sample was CD4+ T cells from PBMCs, cultured in vitro. Receptor source: a human donor in good health.

The chain joins TRBV6-1 to TRBJ2-7; a possible D gene is TRBD2 (7 bases). The V gene lost 0 bases and the J gene lost 1 base, with 13 bases spanning the gap. CDR3 length: 16 residues. Germline-derived CDR1 and CDR2 are MNHNS and SASEGT. The CDR3 region is CASSEAWGGASYEQYF. The CDR3 bases are TGTGCCAGCAGTGAAGCTTGGGGGGGGGCGTCCTACGAGCAGTACTTC.

CDR3 in amino acids: CASSLVTSGALMVETQYF. Here the CDR3 DNA reads TGTGCCAGCAGCTTAGTGACTAGCGGGGCGCTCATGGTGGAGACCCAGTACTTC. The chain has TRBV13 and TRBJ2-5; 11 bases map to TRBD2. This CDR3 comprises 18 residues. With 1 base clipped from V and 5 bases from J, the junction kept 12 bases outside the gene matches. Per the germline V gene, CDR1 is PRHDT and CDR2 is FYEKMQ (reference sequence).

The chain uses TRBV6-5 and TRBJ1-5; D not certain. Germline CDR1 MNHEY, CDR2 SVGAGI. Trimming removed 0 bases at V and 2 bases at J, with 8 bases between. The CDR3 is 15 residues long. DNA of the CDR3: TGTGCCAGCAGTTACTCGAGCCAGGGCAATCAGCCCCAGCATTTT. This sequence encodes CASSYSSQGNQPQHF.

The CDR3 protein is CASSAHSGGDEKLFF. The CDR3 nucleotides read TGTGCCAGCAGCGCCCATTCGGGGGGGGATGAAAAACTGTTTTTT. The chain has TRBV9 and TRBJ1-4, with a weak D call TRBD1 (5 bases). V was trimmed by 3 bases and J by 6 bases, leaving 15 bases between them. Germline loops: CDR1 SGDLS, CDR2 YYNGEE. CDR3 length: 15 residues.

This clone was picked up a small number of times. V usage is TRBV6-5 and J usage is TRBJ2-7; possible D gene TRBD2, 6 bases. With 4 bases removed from V and 6 bases from J, the gap between germline ends came to 13 bases. This CDR3 has 13 residues. CDR1 and CDR2 (germline): MNHEY, SVGAGI. The CDR3 here is CASSLRGLGEQYF. In DNA, the CDR3 is TGTGCCAGCAGTTTACGGGGACTGGGCGAGCAGTACTTC.

The rearrangement uses TRBV11-2 and TRBJ1-1; 7 positions agree with TRBD1. The CDR3 covers 15 residues. Germline CDR1 and CDR2: SGHAT and FQNNGV. J was trimmed by 1 base and V by 3 bases; bases with no gene match: 5. DNA for the CDR3: TGTGCCAGCAGCTTTCAGGGGGTCCGGAACACTGAAGCTTTCTTT. This gives the protein CASSFQGVRNTEAFF.

This clone has just a few counts. The rearrangement links TRBV6-4 to TRBJ2-2; TRBD2 matches 9 bases. V lost 6 bases, J lost 1 base, and 0 bases stayed unmatched. Germline CDR1 and CDR2: MRHNA and SNTAGT. The CDR3 is 14 amino acids. CDR3 sequence reads: CASRTSGNTGELFF. The DNA of the CDR3 is TGTGCCAGCAGGACTAGCGGGAACACCGGGGAGCTGTTTTTT.

This chain uses TRBV6-2 or TRBV6-3 with TRBJ2-7, with D perhaps TRBD2 (6 bases). The CDR3 contains 13 residues. Trimming cost V 6 bases and J 1 base, with 10 bases left between them. Germline assignment: CDR1 MNHEY and CDR2 SVGEGT. In DNA form, the CDR3 reads TGTGCCAGCAGCTTCGGGGGATCCTACGAGCAGTACTTC. This gives the protein CASSFGGSYEQYF.